The source of this T cell receptor delta chain is a study of human gamma delta and Vdelta1 T cells (dated by TCRdb to the late 2010s). Regarding the study in general: The study examined Delta One T cells, which are Vd1+ gamma-delta T cells, as cytotoxic effectors against acute myeloid leukemia. What the authors observed across the whole study: Delta One T cells were reported as polyclonal and as showing broad cytotoxic targeting of acute myeloid leukemia.

V is pruned by 5 bases and J by 5 bases, leaving 41 bases of the junction without a gene match. The CDR3, from cysteine to phenylalanine, totals 26 residues. Only CDR3 DNA is held: 78 bases, read in frame from base 1. The germline V gene encodes CDR1 TSWWSYY and CDR2 QGS. Library preparation was by PCR. Sequencer: Illumina MiSeq. TCRdb reanalyzed the public reads with the CATT caller, and identical DNA sequences were merged afterwards. Recorded for this sample are some 14,000 delta-chain clones; about half of them occurred a single time. About 1.6% of the sample is in the top ten clones. Comments on this clone: Its target antigen remains unknown. No per-base quality is available; no much larger clone lies one base away.

The source of this sequence is a human donor in good health. The chain was built from TRDV1 and TRDJ1; TRDD3 fits 10 bases in the junction. The sequencing input was Vdelta1 gamma-delta T cells from blood grown in culture (DOT cells). Reading the label with the study, this specimen's cell subset or site is: Delta One T cells, in vitro expanded/differentiated Vd1+ gamma-delta T cells. The CDR3 has the sequence CALGNTPKGTGGSYTEGFALRDKLIF. The nucleotides are TGTGCTCTTGGGAACACCCCTAAGGGGACTGGGGGATCGTATACAGAAGGTTTCGCCCTACGGGATAAACTCATCTTT.